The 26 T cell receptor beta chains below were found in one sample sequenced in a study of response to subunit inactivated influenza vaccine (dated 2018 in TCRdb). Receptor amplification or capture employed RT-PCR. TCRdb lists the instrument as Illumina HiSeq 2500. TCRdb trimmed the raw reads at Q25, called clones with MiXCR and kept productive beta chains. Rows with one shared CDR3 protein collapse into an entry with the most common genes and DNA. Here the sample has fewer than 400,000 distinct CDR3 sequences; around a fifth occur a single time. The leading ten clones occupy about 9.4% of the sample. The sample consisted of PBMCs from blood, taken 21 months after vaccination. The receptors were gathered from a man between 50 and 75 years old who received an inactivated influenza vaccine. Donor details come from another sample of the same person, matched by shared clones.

CDR3 region: CASSEQGLTSTDTQYF. CDR3 coding DNA: TGTGCCAGCAGCGAACAGGGGTTAACTAGCACAGATACGCAGTATTTT. This chain joins TRBV9 and TRBJ2-3, with TRBD1 identical over 7 bases. This CDR3 comprises 16 residues. The germline V gene encodes CDR1 SGDLS and CDR2 YYNGEE. V shed 3 bases, J shed 0 bases, and the junction held 7 bases outside the gene matches.

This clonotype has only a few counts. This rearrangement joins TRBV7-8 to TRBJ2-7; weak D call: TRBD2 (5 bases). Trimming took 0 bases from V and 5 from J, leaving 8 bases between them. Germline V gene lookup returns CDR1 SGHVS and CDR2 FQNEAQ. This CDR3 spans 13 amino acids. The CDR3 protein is CASSLAIGDEQYF. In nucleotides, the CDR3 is TGTGCCAGCAGCTTAGCGATCGGGGACGAGCAGTACTTC.

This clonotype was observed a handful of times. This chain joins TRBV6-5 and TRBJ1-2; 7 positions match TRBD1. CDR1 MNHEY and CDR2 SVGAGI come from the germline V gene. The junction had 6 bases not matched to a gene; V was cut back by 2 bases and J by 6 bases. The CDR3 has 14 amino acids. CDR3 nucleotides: TGTGCCAGCAGTTACAGGGGACAGAAAAATGGCTACACCTTC. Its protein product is CASSYRGQKNGYTF.

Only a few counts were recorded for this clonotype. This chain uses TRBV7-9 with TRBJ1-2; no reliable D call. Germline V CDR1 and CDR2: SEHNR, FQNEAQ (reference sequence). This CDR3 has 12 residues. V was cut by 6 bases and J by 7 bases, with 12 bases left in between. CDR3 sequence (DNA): TGTGCCAGCAGTCCCGACCCTCTTGGCTACACCTTC. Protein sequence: CASSPDPLGYTF.

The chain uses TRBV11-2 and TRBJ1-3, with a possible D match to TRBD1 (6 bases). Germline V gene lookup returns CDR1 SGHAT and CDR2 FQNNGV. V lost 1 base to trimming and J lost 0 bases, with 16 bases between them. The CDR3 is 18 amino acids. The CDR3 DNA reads TGTGCCAGCAGCTTAGTGTCGCAGGGGACTCCCTCTGGAAACACCATATATTTT. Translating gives CASSLVSQGTPSGNTIYF.

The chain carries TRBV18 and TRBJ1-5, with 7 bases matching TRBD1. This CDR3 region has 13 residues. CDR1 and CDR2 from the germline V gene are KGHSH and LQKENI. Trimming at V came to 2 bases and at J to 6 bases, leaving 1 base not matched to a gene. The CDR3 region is CASSPDRAQPQHF. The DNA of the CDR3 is TGTGCCAGCTCACCAGACAGGGCTCAGCCCCAGCATTTT. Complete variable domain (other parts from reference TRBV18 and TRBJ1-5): NAGVMQNPRHLVRRRGQEARLRCSPMKGHSHVYWYRQLPEEGLKFMVYLQKENIIDESGMPKERFSAEFPKEGPSILRIQQVVRGDSAAYFCASSPDRAQPQHFGDGTRLSIL.

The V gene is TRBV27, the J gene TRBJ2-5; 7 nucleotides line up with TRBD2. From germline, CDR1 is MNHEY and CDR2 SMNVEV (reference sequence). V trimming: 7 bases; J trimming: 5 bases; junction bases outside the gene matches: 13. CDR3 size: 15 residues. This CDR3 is CASIGREVEGETQYF. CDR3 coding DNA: TGTGCCAGCATTGGACGGGAGGTAGAGGGGGAGACCCAGTACTTC.

This CDR3 is CASSYSAGRDGYTF. The CDR3 DNA reads TGTGCCAGCAGTTACTCTGCAGGGAGGGATGGCTACACCTTC. V usage is TRBV6-5 and J usage is TRBJ1-2; D might be TRBD1 (5 bases). Per germline, CDR1 MNHEY and CDR2 SVGAGI. Trimming removed 0 bases from V and 6 bases from J, with 11 bases in between. The CDR3 runs to 14 residues.

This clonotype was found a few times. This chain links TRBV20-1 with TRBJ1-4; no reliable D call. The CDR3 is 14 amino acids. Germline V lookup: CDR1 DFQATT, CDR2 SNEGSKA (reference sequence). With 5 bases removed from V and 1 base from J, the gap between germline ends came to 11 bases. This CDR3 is CSADEKGTNEKLFF. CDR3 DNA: TGCAGTGCTGATGAAAAGGGAACTAATGAAAAACTGTTTTTT.

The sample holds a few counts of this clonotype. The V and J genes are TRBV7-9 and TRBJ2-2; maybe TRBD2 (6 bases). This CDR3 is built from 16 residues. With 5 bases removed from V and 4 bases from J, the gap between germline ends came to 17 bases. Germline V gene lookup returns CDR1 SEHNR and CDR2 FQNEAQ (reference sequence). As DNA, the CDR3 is TGTGCCAGCAGCCATCCGGGACGGGGGATCACCGGGGAGCTGTTTTTT. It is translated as CASSHPGRGITGELFF. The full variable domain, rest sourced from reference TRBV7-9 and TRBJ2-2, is DTGVSQNPRHKITKRGQNVTFRCDPISEHNRLYWYRQTLGQGPEFLTYFQNEAQLEKSRLLSDRFSAERPKGSFSTLEIQRTEQGDSAMYLCASSHPGRGITGELFFGEGSRLTVL.

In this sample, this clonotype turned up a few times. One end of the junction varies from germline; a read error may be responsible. This CDR3 is CASSLAVNGKLFF. The CDR3 bases are TGTGCCAGCAGCTTAGCAGTGAATGGAAAACTGTTTTTT. The genes are TRBV7-6 and TRBJ1-4; D gene ambiguous. Germline V gene lookup returns CDR1 SGHVS and CDR2 FNYEAQ. The CDR3 consists of 13 residues.

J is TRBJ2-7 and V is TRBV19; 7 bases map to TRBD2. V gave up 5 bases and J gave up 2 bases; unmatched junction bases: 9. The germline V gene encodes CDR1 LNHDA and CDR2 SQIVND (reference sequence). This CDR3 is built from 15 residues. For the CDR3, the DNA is TGTGCCAGTAGTCCCGGGGAGGGCCCGGCCTACGAGCAGTACTTC. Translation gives CASSPGEGPAYEQYF. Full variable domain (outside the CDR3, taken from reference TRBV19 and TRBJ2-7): DGGITQSPKYLFRKEGQNVTLSCEQNLNHDAMYWYRQDPGQGLRLIYYSQIVNDFQKGDIAEGYSVSREKKESFPLTVTSAQKNPTAFYLCASSPGEGPAYEQYFGPGTRLTVT.

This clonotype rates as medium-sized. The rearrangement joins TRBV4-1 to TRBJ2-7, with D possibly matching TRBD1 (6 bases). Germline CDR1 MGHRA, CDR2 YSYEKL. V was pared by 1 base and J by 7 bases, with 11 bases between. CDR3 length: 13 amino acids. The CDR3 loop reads CASSQVQGQEQYF. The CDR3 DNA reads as TGCGCCAGCAGCCAAGTACAGGGTCAGGAGCAGTACTTC.

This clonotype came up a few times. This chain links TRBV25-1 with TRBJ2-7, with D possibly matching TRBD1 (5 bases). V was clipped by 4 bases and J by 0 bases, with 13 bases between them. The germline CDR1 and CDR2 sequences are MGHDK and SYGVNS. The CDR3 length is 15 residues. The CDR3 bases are TGTGCCAGCAGTGGTAGGGGCAGGGCCTCCTACGAGCAGTACTTC. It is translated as CASSGRGRASYEQYF.

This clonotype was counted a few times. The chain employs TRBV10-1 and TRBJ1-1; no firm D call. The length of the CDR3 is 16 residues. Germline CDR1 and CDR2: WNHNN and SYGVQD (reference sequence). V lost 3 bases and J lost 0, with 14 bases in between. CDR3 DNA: TGCGCCAGCAGTGAATTTATTGGAGGGATGAACACTGAAGCTTTCTTT. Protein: CASSEFIGGMNTEAFF.

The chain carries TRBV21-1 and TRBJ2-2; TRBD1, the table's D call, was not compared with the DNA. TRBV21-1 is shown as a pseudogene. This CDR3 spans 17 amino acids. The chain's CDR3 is CASSKTYRGGCTGELFF. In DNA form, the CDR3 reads TGTGCCAGCAGCAAAACCTACCGAGGGGGCTGCACCGGGGAGCTGTTTTTT.

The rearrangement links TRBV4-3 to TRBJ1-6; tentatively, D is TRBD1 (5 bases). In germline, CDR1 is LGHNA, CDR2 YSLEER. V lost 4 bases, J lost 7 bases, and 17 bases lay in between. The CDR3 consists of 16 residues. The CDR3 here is CASSPVLERGNSPLHF. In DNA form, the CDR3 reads TGCGCCAGCAGCCCCGTTTTGGAGCGGGGGAATTCACCCCTCCACTTT.

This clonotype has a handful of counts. The CDR3 DNA reads TGTGCCAGCAGGCAGACAGCCCAGTATGACGGCTACACCTTC. It is translated as CASRQTAQYDGYTF. V gene TRBV6-1 combines with J gene TRBJ1-2, with a weak D call TRBD1 (5 bases). The germline V and J ends were trimmed by 6 bases and 8 bases, with 19 bases remaining between them. Germline V gives CDR1 MNHNS, CDR2 SASEGT. This CDR3 is built from 14 residues.

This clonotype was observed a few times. The CDR3 DNA reads as TGCGCCAGCAGCATGGGACAGGGGGCGATAGGCACTGAAGCTTTCTTT. Protein sequence: CASSMGQGAIGTEAFF. The chain joins TRBV5-1 to TRBJ1-1; 12 nucleotides line up with TRBD1. The CDR3 is 16 amino acids. The V gene end was trimmed by 4 bases and the J gene end by 4 bases; junction bases not matched to a gene: 8. Germline V gene data show CDR1 as SGHRS and CDR2 as YFSETQ.

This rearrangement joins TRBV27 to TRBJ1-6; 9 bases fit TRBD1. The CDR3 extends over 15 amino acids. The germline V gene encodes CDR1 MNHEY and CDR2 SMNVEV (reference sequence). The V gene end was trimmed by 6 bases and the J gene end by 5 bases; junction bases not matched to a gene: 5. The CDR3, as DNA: TGTGCCAGCAGAGCCGGGACAGGGAATAATTCACCCCTCCACTTT. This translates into CASRAGTGNNSPLHF.

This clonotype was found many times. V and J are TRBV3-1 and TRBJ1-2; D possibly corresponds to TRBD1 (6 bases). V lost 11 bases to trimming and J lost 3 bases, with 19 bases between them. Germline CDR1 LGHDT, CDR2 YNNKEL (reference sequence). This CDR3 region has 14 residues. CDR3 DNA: TGTGCCTGCGGCCCGGCGGGACACGACTATGGCTACACCTTC. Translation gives CACGPAGHDYGYTF.

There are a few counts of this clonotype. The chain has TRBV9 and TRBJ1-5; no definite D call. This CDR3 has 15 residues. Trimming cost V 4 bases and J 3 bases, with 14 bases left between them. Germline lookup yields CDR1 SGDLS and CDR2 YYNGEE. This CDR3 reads CASSPLDGNNQPQHF. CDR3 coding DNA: TGTGCCAGCAGCCCACTAGACGGAAACAATCAGCCCCAGCATTTT.

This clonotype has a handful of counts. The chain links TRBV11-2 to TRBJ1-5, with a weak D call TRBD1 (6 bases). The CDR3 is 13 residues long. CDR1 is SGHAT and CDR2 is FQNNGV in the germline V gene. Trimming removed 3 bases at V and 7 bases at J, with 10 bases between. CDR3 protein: CASSLSRGQPQHF. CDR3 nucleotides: TGTGCCAGCAGCTTGTCGAGGGGGCAGCCCCAGCATTTT.

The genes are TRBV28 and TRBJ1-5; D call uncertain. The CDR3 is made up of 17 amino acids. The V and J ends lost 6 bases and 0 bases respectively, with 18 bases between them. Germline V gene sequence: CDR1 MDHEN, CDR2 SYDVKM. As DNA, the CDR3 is TGTGCCAGCAGCCTAAAGGATAACCCCTATAGCAATCAGCCCCAGCATTTT. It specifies CASSLKDNPYSNQPQHF.

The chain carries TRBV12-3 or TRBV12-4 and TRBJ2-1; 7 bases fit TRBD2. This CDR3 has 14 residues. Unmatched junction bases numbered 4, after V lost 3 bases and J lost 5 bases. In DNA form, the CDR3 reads TGTGCCAGCAGTTTTGCGGGAGTAAACAATGAGCAGTTCTTC. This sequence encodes CASSFAGVNNEQFF.

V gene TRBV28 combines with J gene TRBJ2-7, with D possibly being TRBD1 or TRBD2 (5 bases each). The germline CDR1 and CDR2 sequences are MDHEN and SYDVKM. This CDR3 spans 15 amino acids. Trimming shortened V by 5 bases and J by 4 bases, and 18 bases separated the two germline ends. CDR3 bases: TGTGCCAGCAGTCTTGGGACGTGGGATGGGTACGAGCAGTACTTC. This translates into CASSLGTWDGYEQYF.